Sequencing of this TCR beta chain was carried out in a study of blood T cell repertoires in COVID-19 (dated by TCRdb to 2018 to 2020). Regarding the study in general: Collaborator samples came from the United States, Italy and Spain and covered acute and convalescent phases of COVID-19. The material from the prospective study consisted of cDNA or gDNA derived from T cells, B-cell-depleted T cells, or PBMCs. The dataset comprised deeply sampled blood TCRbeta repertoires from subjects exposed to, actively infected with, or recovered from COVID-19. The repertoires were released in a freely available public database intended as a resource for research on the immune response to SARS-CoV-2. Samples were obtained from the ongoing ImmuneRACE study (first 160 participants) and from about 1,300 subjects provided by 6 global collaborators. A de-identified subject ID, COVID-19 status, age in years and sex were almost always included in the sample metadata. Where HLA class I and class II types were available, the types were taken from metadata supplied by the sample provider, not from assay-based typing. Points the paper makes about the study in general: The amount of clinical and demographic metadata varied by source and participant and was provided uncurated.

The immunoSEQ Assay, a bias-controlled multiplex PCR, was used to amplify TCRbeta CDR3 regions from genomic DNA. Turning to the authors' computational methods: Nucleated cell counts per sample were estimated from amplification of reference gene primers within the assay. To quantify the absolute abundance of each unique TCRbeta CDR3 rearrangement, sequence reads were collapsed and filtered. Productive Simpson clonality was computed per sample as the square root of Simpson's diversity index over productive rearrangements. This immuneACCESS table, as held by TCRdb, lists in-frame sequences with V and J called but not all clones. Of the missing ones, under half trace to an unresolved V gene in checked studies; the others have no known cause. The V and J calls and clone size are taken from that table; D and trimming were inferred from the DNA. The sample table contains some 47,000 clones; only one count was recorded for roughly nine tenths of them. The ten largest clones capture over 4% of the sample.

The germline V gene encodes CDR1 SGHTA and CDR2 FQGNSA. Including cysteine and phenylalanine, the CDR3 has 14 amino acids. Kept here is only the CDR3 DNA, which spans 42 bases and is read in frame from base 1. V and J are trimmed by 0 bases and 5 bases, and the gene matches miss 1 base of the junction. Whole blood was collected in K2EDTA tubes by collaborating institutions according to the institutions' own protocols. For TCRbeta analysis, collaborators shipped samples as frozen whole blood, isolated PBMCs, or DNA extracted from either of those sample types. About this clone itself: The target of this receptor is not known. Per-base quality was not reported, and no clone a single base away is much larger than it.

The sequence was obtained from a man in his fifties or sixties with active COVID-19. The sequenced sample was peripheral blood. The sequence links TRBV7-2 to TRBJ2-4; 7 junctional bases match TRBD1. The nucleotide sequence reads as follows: TGTGCCAGCAGCTTAGCGGGGACAGAAAACATTCAGTACTTC. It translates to CASSLAGTENIQYF.